These 13 T cell receptor beta chains were all obtained from the same sample, sequenced in a study of cytomegalovirus exposure and HLA in healthy donors. Profiling relied on immunoSEQ multiplex PCR, and the TCRdb table lists in-frame clones only, not all of them. The data contain around 150,000 clones, just under 90% of them singletons. Sequenced: PBMCs. The receptors were gathered from a woman under 30 in good health and CMV-seropositive.

This clone was seen just once. The rearrangement uses TRBV19 and TRBJ1-5, with D possibly being TRBD1 (5 bases). Trimming removed 1 base at V and 2 bases at J, with 9 bases between. Per the germline V gene, CDR1 is LNHDA and CDR2 is SQIVND (reference sequence). This CDR3 has 15 amino acids. Here the CDR3 DNA reads TGTGCCAGTAGTATAGGGGGGGTCGGCAATCAGCCCCAGCATTTT. Translated: CASSIGGVGNQPQHF.

The rearrangement joins TRBV7-3 to TRBJ2-1; 16 bases line up with TRBD2. Per the germline V gene, CDR1 is SGHTA and CDR2 is FQGTGA. V was pared by 5 bases and J by 6 bases, with 10 bases of the junction left unmatched. The CDR3 has 18 residues. As DNA, the CDR3 is TGTGCCAGCAGCCCCGGGACTAGCGGGAGGGCCTTGGGCAATGAGCAGTTCTTC. This sequence encodes CASSPGTSGRALGNEQFF.

This clone was recorded only once. Here the CDR3 DNA reads TGTGCCAGCAGACCCGGGACTAGCGGGCGCATGGAGCAGTTCTTC. As protein: CASRPGTSGRMEQFF. This sequence joins TRBV6-5 and TRBJ2-1; 12 bases map to TRBD2. The germline gives CDR1 MNHEY, CDR2 SVGAGI. The junction had 10 bases not matched to a gene; V was cut back by 6 bases and J by 10 bases. This CDR3 comprises 15 residues.

The chain combines TRBV29-1 with TRBJ2-7, with 10 bases aligning to TRBD2. CDR1 and CDR2 from the germline V gene are SQVTM and ANQGSEA. J lost 3 bases, V lost 4 bases, and 6 bases had no gene match. This CDR3 is 14 amino acids long. This CDR3 is CSVVLAGVSYEQYF. The CDR3 DNA is TGCAGCGTTGTTCTAGCGGGAGTAAGCTACGAGCAGTACTTC.

In the case of this clone: The sample has other DNA sequences that encode this CDR3 too. The chain has TRBV4-1 and TRBJ2-7, with 10 bases that match TRBD1. Germline loops: CDR1 MGHRA, CDR2 YSYEKL. The CDR3 spans 15 residues. V shed 0 bases, J shed 3 bases, and the junction held 2 bases outside the gene matches. Here the CDR3 DNA reads TGCGCCAGCAGCCAAGATAGGGACAGGGGCTACGAGCAGTACTTC. It codes for CASSQDRDRGYEQYF.

V is TRBV10-3 and J is TRBJ2-3; TRBD1 matches at 7 bases. The CDR3 extends over 15 amino acids. J was trimmed by 0 bases and V by 3 bases; bases with no gene match: 3. Germline V CDR1 and CDR2: ENHRY, SYGVKD. The CDR3 DNA follows: TGTGCCATCAGTGAAGACAGGGCCAGCACAGATACGCAGTATTTT. It yields the protein CAISEDRASTDTQYF.

The chain carries TRBV28 and TRBJ1-1; weak D call: TRBD1 (5 bases). The CDR3 is 15 residues long. Trimming removed 6 bases at V and 4 bases at J, with 18 bases between. Germline CDR1 reads MDHEN; CDR2 reads SYDVKM. CDR3 amino acids: CASSPGTFRGTEAFF. The CDR3 nucleotides are TGTGCCAGCAGCCCGGGGACTTTTAGGGGCACTGAAGCTTTCTTT.

CDR3 residues: CASSSLGSQETQYF. The CDR3 nucleotides read TGTGCCAGCAGTTCACTAGGGAGCCAAGAGACCCAGTACTTC. The J gene is TRBJ2-5, the V gene TRBV2; TRBD2 might be the D (5 bases). Trimming removed 5 bases from V and 1 base from J, with 11 bases in between. Germline V lookup: CDR1 SNHLY, CDR2 FYNNEI. The CDR3 is made up of 14 amino acids.

The V and J genes are TRBV28 and TRBJ2-4; 9 nucleotides align to TRBD2. This CDR3 spans 18 amino acids. Germline assignment: CDR1 MDHEN and CDR2 SYDVKM. Trimming took 6 bases from V and 1 from J; bases not matched to a gene: 13. DNA of the CDR3: TGTGCCAGCAGCCTATACTCTAGCGGGAAAGTGGCCAAAAACATTCAGTACTTC. Translated: CASSLYSSGKVAKNIQYF.

This chain uses TRBV9 with TRBJ2-2; possibly TRBD2 for D (6 bases). The CDR3 runs 18 residues. Trimming cost V 0 bases and J 2 bases, with 17 bases left between them. Germline assignment: CDR1 SGDLS and CDR2 YYNGEE. CDR3 sequence reads: CASSVDVIAGINTGELFF. CDR3 nucleotide sequence: TGTGCCAGCAGCGTAGACGTTATTGCGGGAATAAACACCGGGGAGCTGTTTTTT. Full variable domain (rest looked up from reference TRBV9 and TRBJ2-2): DSGVTQTPKHLITATGQRVTLRCSPRSGDLSVYWYQQSLDQGLQFLIQYYNGEERAKGNILERFSAQQFPDLHSELNLSSLELGDSALYFCASSVDVIAGINTGELFFGEGSRLTVL.

The rearrangement links TRBV9 to TRBJ1-4; D unclear. The germline CDR1 and CDR2 sequences are SGDLS and YYNGEE. V dropped 0 bases and J dropped 7 bases, with 7 bases sitting between them. The CDR3 covers 13 residues. CDR3 coding DNA: TGTGCCAGCAGCGTAGGCAGTGGTGAAAAACTGTTTTTT. This codes for CASSVGSGEKLFF.

This clone was counted once. The genes are TRBV6-1 and TRBJ1-1, with 7 positions matching TRBD1. CDR3 length: 15 residues. V lost 3 bases and J lost 4; bases outside the gene matches: 8. From germline, CDR1 is MNHNS and CDR2 SASEGT. CDR3 nucleotides: TGTGCCAGCAGTGACCCGGTACAGGGGCTCACTGAAGCTTTCTTT. Translated, it gives CASSDPVQGLTEAFF.

The J gene is TRBJ1-1, the V gene TRBV5-1; weak D call: TRBD1 (6 bases). CDR1 SGHRS and CDR2 YFSETQ come from the germline V gene. V was cut by 4 bases and J by 0 bases, with 10 bases left in between. This CDR3 spans 14 amino acids. CDR3 DNA sequence: TGCGCCAGCAGCGCCCGACAGGTGAACACTGAAGCTTTCTTT. It specifies CASSARQVNTEAFF. Based on the CDR3 plus reference TRBV5-1 and TRBJ1-1, the full variable domain is KAGVTQTPRYLIKTRGQQVTLSCSPISGHRSVSWYQQTPGQGLQFLFEYFSETQRNKGNFPGRFSGRQFSNSRSEMNVSTLELGDSALYLCASSARQVNTEAFFGQGTRLTVV.